The T cell receptor (beta chain) described here comes from a study of CD4 T cells in relation to SARS-CoV-2 and coronaviruses. In germline, CDR1 is SNHLY, CDR2 FYNNEI. The CDR3 extends over 13 amino acids. The V and J ends lost 8 bases and 0 bases respectively, with 9 bases between them. On this clone itself: Its matching antigen is unknown.

Unexposed donor CD4+ T cells date from 2011-2018, before the COVID-19 pandemic. After roughly ten days of culture, CD4+ T cells were isolated. Cells permitting, SARS-CoV-2 S/N and four cold-coronavirus spikes were tested on unexposed-donor CD4+ T cells. Profiled with immunoSEQ multiplex PCR; TCRdb holds only in-frame clones, not every one. The sample holds under 20,000 clones; 70% to 75% are singletons and the top ten take 30%. The receptor was isolated from a human donor in good health. Sequenced sample: CD4+ T cells from PBMCs, cultured in vitro. The gene calls are TRBV2 and TRBJ2-3; D possibly corresponds to TRBD1 (5 bases). The CDR3: CASVTASTDTQYF. CDR3 bases: TGTGCCAGCGTGACAGCTAGCACAGATACGCAGTATTTT. Based on the CDR3 plus reference TRBV2 and TRBJ2-3, the full variable domain is EPEVTQTPSHQVTQMGQEVILRCVPISNHLYFYWYRQILGQKVEFLVSFYNNEISEKSEIFDDQFSVERPDGSNFTLKIRSTKLEDSAMYFCASVTASTDTQYFGPGTRLTVL.